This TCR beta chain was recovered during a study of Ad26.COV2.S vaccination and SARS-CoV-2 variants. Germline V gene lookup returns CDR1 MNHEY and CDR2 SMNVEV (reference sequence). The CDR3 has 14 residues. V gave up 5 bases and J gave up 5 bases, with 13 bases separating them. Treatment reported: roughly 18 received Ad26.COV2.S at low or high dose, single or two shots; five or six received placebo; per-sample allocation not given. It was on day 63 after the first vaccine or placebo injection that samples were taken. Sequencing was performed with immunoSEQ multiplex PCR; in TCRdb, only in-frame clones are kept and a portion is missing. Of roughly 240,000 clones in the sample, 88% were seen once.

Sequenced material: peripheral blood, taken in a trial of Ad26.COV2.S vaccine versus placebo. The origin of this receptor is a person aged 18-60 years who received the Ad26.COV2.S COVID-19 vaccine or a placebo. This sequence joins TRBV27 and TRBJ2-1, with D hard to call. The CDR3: CASSPAGAHNEQFF. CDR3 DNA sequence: TGTGCCAGCAGTCCCGCAGGAGCCCACAATGAGCAGTTCTTC.